This TCR beta chain was retrieved from a study of cytomegalovirus exposure and HLA in healthy donors. V was pared by 3 bases and J by 3 bases, with 12 bases between. Germline CDR1 and CDR2: SGDLS and YYNGEE. The CDR3 is 14 residues long. The primer mix had 60 Vbeta and 13 Jbeta primers. The method was immunoSEQ multiplex PCR; TCRdb's version includes in-frame clones alone and lacks a portion of them. The sample comprises 150,000 to 200,000 clones, approximately 72% of which are singletons, and about 2.1% rests with the top ten. The specimen sequenced was PBMCs. The clonotype originates from a female donor in good health and CMV-seronegative. V and J are TRBV9 and TRBJ1-2; TRBD1 is a possible D gene (5 bases). The CDR3 loop is CASSDTGTHYGYTF. CDR3 nucleotide sequence: TGTGCCAGCAGCGACACGGGGACTCACTATGGCTACACCTTC.